This T cell receptor beta chain originates from a study of graft-versus-host responses after intestinal transplantation. Broader study findings: The highest levels of circulating GvH clones went along with early declines in HvG clones after transplant. The marrow of recipients harbored GvH clones, and ileum or blood showed some of them first.

A word on this clone: Its antigen is as yet unknown. Other DNA variants within this sample encode the same CDR3.

CDR1 is MNHEY, CDR2 SMNVEV, per germline (reference sequence). V was trimmed by 8 bases and J by 4 bases, leaving 6 bases between them. The CDR3 extends over 11 amino acids. Data came from immunoSEQ multiplex PCR; TCRdb stores just in-frame clones and leaves some out. This repertoire shows roughly 110,000 clones, more than 85% found once; its top ten account for 1.2%. Specimen: unstimulated CD8+ T cells sorted from spleen or lymph node cells, collected before transplant. This receptor was identified in a human donor who was the organ donor for an intestinal transplant. The chain uses TRBV27 and TRBJ2-1; D ambiguous. The CDR3 sequence is CASSRYNEQFF. The CDR3 coding sequence is TGTGCCAGCTCTAGGTACAATGAGCAGTTCTTC.